This T cell receptor (beta chain) was found in a study of blood T cell repertoires in COVID-19. Background on the study: PBMCs, B-cell-depleted T cells, or T cells provided the cDNA or gDNA that made up the material.

The CDR3 is 13 residues long. V was pared by 6 bases and J by 8 bases, with 16 bases between. CDR1 MDHEN and CDR2 SYDVKM come from the germline V gene. As originally analysed: The authors estimated nucleated cell counts from reference gene primer amplification. Clones were sequenced by immunoSEQ multiplex PCR, and TCRdb holds only the in-frame ones, with some missing. Clone size and V and J calls were adopted from that table, with D and trimming inferred from the DNA. The sample lists around 320,000 clones, around 90% occurring once. Recruitment covered 20 to 25 US areas and drew participants whose ages spanned roughly 18 to 100 years. Participants' reported clinical history set cohort assignment.

The chain is built from TRBV28 and TRBJ1-2; D gene ambiguous. Sample: PBMCs or T cells enriched from blood (not recorded which). The TCR sequence derives from a young woman with acute COVID-19. CDR3: CASSSTIRGGYTF. The CDR3 region has the DNA TGTGCCAGCAGCTCTACAATTCGAGGAGGCTACACCTTC.